The 18 T cell receptor beta chains below all came from one sample that was sequenced in a study of preoperative IRX-2 immunotherapy in early breast cancer. Treatment reported: preoperative locoregional IRX-2 cytokine immunotherapy. Libraries were prepared by immunoSEQ multiplex PCR; TCRdb keeps only in-frame clonotypes and omits some of them. The data hold 20,000 to 30,000 clones, with 65% to 85% observed a single time. The sequencing used lymph node tissue, collected before IRX-2 immunotherapy. These receptors all stem from a human donor with breast cancer.

The chain recombines TRBV10-2 with TRBJ2-1, with D unclear. Germline loops: CDR1 WSHSY, CDR2 SAAADI. The CDR3 extends over 14 amino acids. The germline V and J ends were trimmed by 7 bases and 2 bases, with 12 bases remaining between them. CDR3 residues: CASILSGTYNEQFF. The CDR3 DNA sequence: TGCGCCAGCATCCTATCTGGGACCTACAATGAGCAGTTCTTC.

The rearrangement links TRBV28 to TRBJ2-6; D is uncertain. Germline values: CDR1 MDHEN, CDR2 SYDVKM. This CDR3 spans 15 amino acids. Trimming shortened V by 7 bases and J by 0 bases, and 10 bases separated the two germline ends. As DNA, the CDR3 is TGTGCCAGCAACACTGGGAACTCTGGGGCCAACGTCCTGACTTTC. Protein product: CASNTGNSGANVLTF.

This clone appeared once. The junction does not match germline at one end; this may be a read error. The chain employs TRBV6-4 and TRBJ2-3; D may match TRBD1 or TRBD2 (5 bases each). Germline V gene lookup returns CDR1 MRHNA and CDR2 SNTAGT. This CDR3 region has 16 residues. The CDR3 region is CAISDGGPARTDTQYF. Written as DNA, the CDR3 is TGTGCCATCAGTGATGGGGGACCTGCACGAACAGATACGCAGTATTTT.

The CDR3 nucleotides read TGTGCCAGTAGAGTGGGACAGGCACCCAGGAGTGAGCAGTTCTTC. This codes for CASRVGQAPRSEQFF. The chain has TRBV19 and TRBJ2-1; 8 nucleotides align to TRBD1. Per germline, CDR1 LNHDA and CDR2 SQIVND (reference sequence). CDR3 length: 15 amino acids. With V trimmed by 6 bases and J by 9 bases, 13 bases remained unmatched.

The V gene is TRBV14, the J gene TRBJ2-1; possibly TRBD1 or TRBD2 for D (7 bases each). Germline CDR1 SGHDN, CDR2 FVKESK. This CDR3 comprises 15 residues. Trimming shortened V by 5 bases and J by 4 bases, and 15 bases separated the two germline ends. The CDR3 coding sequence is TGTGCCAGCAGCTACCCCCAGGGGGGGTACAATGAGCAGTTCTTC. As protein: CASSYPQGGYNEQFF.

This rearrangement joins TRBV10-1 to TRBJ1-1; 8 positions match TRBD1. Germline CDR1 WNHNN, CDR2 SYGVQD (reference sequence). The length of the CDR3 is 14 residues. Germline trimming cut 5 bases from V and 5 bases from J; bases unmatched to any gene: 7. Here the CDR3 DNA reads TGCGCCAGCAGTAAGACAGGGGAGGGGACTGAAGCTTTCTTT. Its translation: CASSKTGEGTEAFF.

The chain is built from TRBV6-8 and TRBJ2-1; no definite D call. The CDR3 contains 14 residues. Trimming removed 4 bases from V and 6 bases from J, with 13 bases in between. Germline lookup yields CDR1 MNHGY and CDR2 SAAAGT. The CDR3 loop is CASSSGSWANEQFF. CDR3 coding DNA: TGTGCCAGCAGTTCCGGGTCCTGGGCCAATGAGCAGTTCTTC.

The chain employs TRBV28 and TRBJ2-6, with 9 bases fitting TRBD1. J lost 0 bases, V lost 4 bases, and 25 bases had no gene match. The CDR3 covers 24 residues. Germline-derived CDR1 and CDR2 are MDHEN and SYDVKM. CDR3: CASSSSSSVYPQGAKYSGANVLTF. The CDR3 nucleotides are TGTGCCAGCAGTTCCAGTTCATCGGTCTATCCACAGGGGGCGAAATACTCTGGGGCCAACGTCCTGACTTTC.

The chain employs TRBV28 and TRBJ1-2; 7 bases line up with TRBD1. The CDR3 has 13 amino acids. Trimming took 2 bases from V and 5 from J; bases not matched to a gene: 2. The germline CDR1 and CDR2 sequences are MDHEN and SYDVKM. The CDR3 sequence is CASSLQGVYGYTF. For the CDR3, the DNA is TGTGCCAGCAGTTTACAGGGGGTTTATGGCTACACCTTC.

V and J are TRBV6-8 and TRBJ2-7; 12 positions agree with TRBD2. Trimming cost V 5 bases and J 5 bases; bases outside gene matches: 7. Germline-derived CDR1 and CDR2 are MNHGY and SAAAGT. The CDR3 totals 15 residues. The CDR3 is CASSQTSGGPHEQYF. CDR3 DNA sequence: TGTGCCAGCAGTCAAACTAGCGGGGGGCCCCACGAGCAGTACTTC.

This clone came up once. The V gene is TRBV28, the J gene TRBJ1-2, with D perhaps TRBD1 (5 bases). Germline-derived CDR1 and CDR2 are MDHEN and SYDVKM. V was cut by 3 bases and J by 8 bases, with 13 bases left in between. The CDR3 runs 13 residues. The DNA of the CDR3 is TGTGCCAGCAGTTTTCCGGGACGAAAAGGCTACACCTTC. The encoded protein is CASSFPGRKGYTF.

This clone has just one count. The chain employs TRBV6-8 and TRBJ2-6, with D perhaps TRBD2 (6 bases). CDR1 is MNHGY, CDR2 SAAAGT, per germline. Between the trimmed V and J ends, which lost 1 base and 4 bases, there was a span of 14 bases. The CDR3 contains 17 residues. This CDR3 is CASSYFGGGRGANVLTF. As DNA, the CDR3 is TGTGCCAGCAGTTACTTCGGGGGTGGAAGGGGGGCCAACGTCCTGACTTTC.

This chain joins TRBV6-8 and TRBJ1-1; D is perhaps TRBD1 (5 bases). Trimming took 8 bases from V and 7 from J, leaving 14 bases between them. The CDR3 contains 12 residues. The V gene's germline CDR1 is MNHGY and CDR2 SAAAGT. The CDR3 is CASYSGTDEAFF. The CDR3 DNA reads TGTGCCAGCTACAGCGGGACGGATGAAGCTTTCTTT.

In DNA form, the CDR3 reads TGTGCCAGCAGCAAGGGCGGTGGGCAGTTGAACACTGAAGCTTTCTTT. Translation gives CASSKGGGQLNTEAFF. This rearrangement joins TRBV7-6 to TRBJ1-1, with D uncertain. The CDR3 runs to 16 residues. The V end lost 5 bases, the J end lost 0 bases, and 16 bases lay between the germline ends. Germline V gene lookup returns CDR1 SGHVS and CDR2 FNYEAQ.

The rearrangement links TRBV18 to TRBJ1-5; TRBD1 matches 9 bases. V lost 3 bases, J lost 5 bases, and 5 bases stayed unmatched. The V gene's germline CDR1 is KGHSH and CDR2 LQKENI. CDR3 length: 15 residues. The CDR3 here is CASSPMDRGHQPQHF. The CDR3 region has the DNA TGTGCCAGCTCACCGATGGACAGGGGCCATCAGCCCCAGCATTTT.

The rearrangement uses TRBV11-3 and TRBJ2-1, with 9 positions matching TRBD1. After removal of 3 bases from V and 4 bases from J, the junction contained 7 bases not matched to a gene. Germline CDR1 is SGHNT and CDR2 is YENEEA. The CDR3 runs to 16 residues. The CDR3 spells CASSLFPGQGYNEQFF. For the CDR3, the DNA is TGTGCCAGCAGCTTGTTCCCGGGACAGGGTTACAATGAGCAGTTCTTC.

J is TRBJ1-6 and V is TRBV6-8, with D tentatively TRBD1 (5 bases). V was trimmed by 2 bases and J by 7 bases, leaving 9 bases between them. Germline V gene data show CDR1 as MNHGY and CDR2 as SAAAGT. CDR3 length equals 14 residues. The CDR3 DNA is TGTGCCAGCAGTTACAGGGACCGAAATTCACCCCTCCACTTT. The encoded protein is CASSYRDRNSPLHF.

The chain carries TRBV28 and TRBJ2-2, with 9 positions matching TRBD1. CDR1 is MDHEN and CDR2 is SYDVKM in the germline V gene. This CDR3 region has 16 residues. Trimming took 9 bases from V and 7 from J; bases not matched to a gene: 15. The CDR3 here is CASTQGASPMHGELFF. CDR3 nucleotide sequence: TGTGCCAGTACACAGGGGGCATCTCCAATGCACGGGGAGCTGTTTTTT.